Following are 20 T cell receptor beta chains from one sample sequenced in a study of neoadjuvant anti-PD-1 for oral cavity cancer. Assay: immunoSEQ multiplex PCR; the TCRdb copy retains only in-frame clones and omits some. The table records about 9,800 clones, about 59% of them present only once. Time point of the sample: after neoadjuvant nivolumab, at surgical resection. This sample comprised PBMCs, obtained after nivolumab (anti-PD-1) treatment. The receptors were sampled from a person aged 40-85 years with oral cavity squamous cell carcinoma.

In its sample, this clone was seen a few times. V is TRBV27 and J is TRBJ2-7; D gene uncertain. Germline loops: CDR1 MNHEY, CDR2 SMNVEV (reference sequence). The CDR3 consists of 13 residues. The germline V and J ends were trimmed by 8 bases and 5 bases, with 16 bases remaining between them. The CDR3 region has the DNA TGTGCCAGCCGGCTAAAAGGACGGAACGAGCAGTACTTC. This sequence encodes CASRLKGRNEQYF.

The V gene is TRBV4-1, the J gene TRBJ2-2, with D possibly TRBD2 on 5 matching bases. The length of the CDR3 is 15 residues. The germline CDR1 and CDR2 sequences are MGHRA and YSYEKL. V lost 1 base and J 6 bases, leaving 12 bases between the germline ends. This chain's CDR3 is CASSQALRASGELFF. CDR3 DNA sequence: TGCGCCAGCAGCCAAGCTTTGAGGGCTTCCGGGGAGCTGTTTTTT.

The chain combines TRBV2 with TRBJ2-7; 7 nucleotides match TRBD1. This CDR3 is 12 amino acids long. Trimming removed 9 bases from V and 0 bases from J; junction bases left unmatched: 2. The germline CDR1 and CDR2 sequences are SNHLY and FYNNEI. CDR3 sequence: CARGQNSYEQYF. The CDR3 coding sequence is TGTGCCAGGGGACAGAACTCCTACGAGCAGTACTTC.

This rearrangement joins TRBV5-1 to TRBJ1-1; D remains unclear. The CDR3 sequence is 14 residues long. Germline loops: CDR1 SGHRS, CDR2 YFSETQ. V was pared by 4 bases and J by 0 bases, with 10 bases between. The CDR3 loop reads CASSPSTLNTEAFF. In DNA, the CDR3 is TGCGCCAGCAGCCCTTCGACCCTGAACACTGAAGCTTTCTTT.

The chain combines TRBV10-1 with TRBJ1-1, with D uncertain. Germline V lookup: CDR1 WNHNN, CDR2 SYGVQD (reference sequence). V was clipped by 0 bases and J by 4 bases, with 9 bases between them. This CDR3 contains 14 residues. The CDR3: CASSESLGITEAFF. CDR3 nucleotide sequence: TGCGCCAGCAGTGAGTCGTTAGGGATCACTGAAGCTTTCTTT.

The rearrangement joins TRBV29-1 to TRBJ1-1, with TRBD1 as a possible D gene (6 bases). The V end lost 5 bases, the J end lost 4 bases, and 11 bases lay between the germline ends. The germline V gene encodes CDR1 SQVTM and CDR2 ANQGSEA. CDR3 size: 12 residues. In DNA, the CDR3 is TGCAGCGTTTTACAGGGTGCCACTGAAGCTTTCTTT. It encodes CSVLQGATEAFF.

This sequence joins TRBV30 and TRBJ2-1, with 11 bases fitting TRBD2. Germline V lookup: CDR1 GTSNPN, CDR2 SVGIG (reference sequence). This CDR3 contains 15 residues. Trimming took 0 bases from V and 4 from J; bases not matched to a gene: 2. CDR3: CAWSVRTSGYNEQFF. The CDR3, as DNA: TGTGCCTGGAGTGTAAGGACTAGCGGGTACAATGAGCAGTTCTTC. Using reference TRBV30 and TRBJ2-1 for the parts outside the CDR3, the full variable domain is SQTIHQWPATLVQPVGSPLSLECTVEGTSNPNLYWYRQAAGRGLQLLFYSVGIGQISSEVPQNLSASRPQDRQFILSSKKLLLSDSGFYLCAWSVRTSGYNEQFFGPGTRLTVL.

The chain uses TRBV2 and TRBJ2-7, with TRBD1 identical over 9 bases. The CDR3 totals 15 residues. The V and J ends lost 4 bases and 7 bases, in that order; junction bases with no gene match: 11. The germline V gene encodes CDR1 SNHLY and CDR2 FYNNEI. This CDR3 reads CASSGWTGVLMEQYF. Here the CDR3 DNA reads TGTGCCAGCAGTGGATGGACAGGGGTCTTAATGGAGCAGTACTTC.

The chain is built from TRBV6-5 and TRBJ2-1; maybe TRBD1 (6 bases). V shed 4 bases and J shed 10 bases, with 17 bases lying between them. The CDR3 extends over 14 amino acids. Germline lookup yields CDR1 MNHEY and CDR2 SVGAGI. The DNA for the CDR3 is TGTGCCAGCAGTTCGCAACACAGGGTGGGGGAGCAGTTCTTC. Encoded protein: CASSSQHRVGEQFF.

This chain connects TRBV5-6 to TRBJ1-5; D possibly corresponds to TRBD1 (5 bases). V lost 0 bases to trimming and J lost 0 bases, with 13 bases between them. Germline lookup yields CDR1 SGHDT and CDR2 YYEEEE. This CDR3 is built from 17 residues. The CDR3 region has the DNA TGTGCCAGCAGCTTGGCCGGGGGGAGCTATAGCAATCAGCCCCAGCATTTT. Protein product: CASSLAGGSYSNQPQHF.

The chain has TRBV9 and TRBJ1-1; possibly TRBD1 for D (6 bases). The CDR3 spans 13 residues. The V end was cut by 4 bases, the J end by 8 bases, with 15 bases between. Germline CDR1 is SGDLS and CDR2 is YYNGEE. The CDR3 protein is CASSPGAGREAFF. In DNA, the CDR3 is TGTGCCAGCAGCCCAGGGGCTGGGCGAGAAGCTTTCTTT.

The CDR3 spells CASSLTSGFTGELFF. In DNA form, the CDR3 reads TGTGCCAGCAGCTTAACTAGCGGATTCACCGGGGAGCTGTTTTTT. The chain recombines TRBV7-8 with TRBJ2-2; the match to TRBD2 covers 8 bases. CDR1 SGHVS and CDR2 FQNEAQ come from the germline V gene. V dropped 2 bases and J dropped 4; count of bases not matched to a gene: 3. The CDR3 is 15 residues long.

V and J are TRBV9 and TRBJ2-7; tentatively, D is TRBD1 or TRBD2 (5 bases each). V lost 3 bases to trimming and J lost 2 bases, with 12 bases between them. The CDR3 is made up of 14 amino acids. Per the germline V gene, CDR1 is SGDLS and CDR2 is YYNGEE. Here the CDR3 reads CASSGGPFPYEQYF. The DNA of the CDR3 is TGTGCCAGCAGCGGGGGACCGTTCCCCTACGAGCAGTACTTC.

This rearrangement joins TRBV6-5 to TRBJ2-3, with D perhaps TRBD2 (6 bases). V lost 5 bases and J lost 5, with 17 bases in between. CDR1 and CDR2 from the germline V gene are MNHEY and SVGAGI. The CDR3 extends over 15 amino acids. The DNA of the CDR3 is TGTGCCAGCAGTCAACAGTCCGCGGGGATAGATACGCAGTATTTT. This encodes CASSQQSAGIDTQYF.

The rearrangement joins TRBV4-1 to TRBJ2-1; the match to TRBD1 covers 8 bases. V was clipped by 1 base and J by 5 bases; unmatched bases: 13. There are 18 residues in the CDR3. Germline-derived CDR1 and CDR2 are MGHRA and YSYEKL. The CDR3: CASSQVGVQGARDNEQFF. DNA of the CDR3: TGCGCCAGCAGCCAAGTAGGGGTCCAGGGGGCTCGAGACAATGAGCAGTTCTTC.

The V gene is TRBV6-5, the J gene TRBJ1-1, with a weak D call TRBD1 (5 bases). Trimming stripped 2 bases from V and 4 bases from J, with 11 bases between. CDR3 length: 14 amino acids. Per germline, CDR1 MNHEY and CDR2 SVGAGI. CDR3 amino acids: CASSYGAGSTEAFF. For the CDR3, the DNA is TGTGCCAGCAGTTACGGGGCGGGAAGCACTGAAGCTTTCTTT.

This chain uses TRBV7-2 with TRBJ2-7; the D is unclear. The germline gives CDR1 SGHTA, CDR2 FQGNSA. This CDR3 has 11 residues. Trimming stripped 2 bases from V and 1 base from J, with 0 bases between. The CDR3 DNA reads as TGTGCCAGCAGCTTATCCTACGAGCAGTACTTC. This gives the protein CASSLSYEQYF. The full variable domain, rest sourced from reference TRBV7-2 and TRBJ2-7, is GAGVSQSPSNKVTEKGKDVELRCDPISGHTALYWYRQSLGQGLEFLIYFQGNSAPDKSGLPSDRFSAERTGGSVSTLTIQRTQQEDSAVYLCASSLSYEQYFGPGTRLTVT.

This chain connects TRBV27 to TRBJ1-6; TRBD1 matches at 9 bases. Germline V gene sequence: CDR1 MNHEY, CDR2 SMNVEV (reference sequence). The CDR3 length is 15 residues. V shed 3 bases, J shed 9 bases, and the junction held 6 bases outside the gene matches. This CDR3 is CASSFRTGVGSPLHF. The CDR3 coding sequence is TGTGCCAGCAGTTTTCGGACAGGGGTAGGTTCACCCCTCCACTTT.

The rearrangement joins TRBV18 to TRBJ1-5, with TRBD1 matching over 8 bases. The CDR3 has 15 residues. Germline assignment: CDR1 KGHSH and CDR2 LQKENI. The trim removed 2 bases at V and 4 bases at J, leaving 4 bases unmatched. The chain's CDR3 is CASSPGTGGNQPQHF. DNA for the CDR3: TGTGCCAGCTCACCAGGGACAGGAGGGAATCAGCCCCAGCATTTT.

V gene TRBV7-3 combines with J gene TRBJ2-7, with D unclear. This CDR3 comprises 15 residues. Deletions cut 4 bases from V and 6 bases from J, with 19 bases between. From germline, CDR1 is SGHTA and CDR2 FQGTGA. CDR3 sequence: CASSSVPSSPLEQYF. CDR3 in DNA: TGTGCCAGCAGCTCCGTTCCCTCCTCCCCACTCGAGCAGTACTTC.